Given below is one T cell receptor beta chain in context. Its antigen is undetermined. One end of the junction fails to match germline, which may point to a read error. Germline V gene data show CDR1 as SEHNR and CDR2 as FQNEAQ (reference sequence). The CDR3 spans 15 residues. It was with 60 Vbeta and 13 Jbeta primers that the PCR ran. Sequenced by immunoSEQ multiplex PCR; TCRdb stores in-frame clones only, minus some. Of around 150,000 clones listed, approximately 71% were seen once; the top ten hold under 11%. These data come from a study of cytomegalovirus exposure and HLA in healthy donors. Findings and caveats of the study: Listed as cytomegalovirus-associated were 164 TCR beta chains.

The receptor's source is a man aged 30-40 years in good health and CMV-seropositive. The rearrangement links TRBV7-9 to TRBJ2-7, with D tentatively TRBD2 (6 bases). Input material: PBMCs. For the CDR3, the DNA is TGTTCCAGCAGCTTATCGGCCGGGACTGGCTACGAGCAGTACTTC. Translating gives CSSSLSAGTGYEQYF.